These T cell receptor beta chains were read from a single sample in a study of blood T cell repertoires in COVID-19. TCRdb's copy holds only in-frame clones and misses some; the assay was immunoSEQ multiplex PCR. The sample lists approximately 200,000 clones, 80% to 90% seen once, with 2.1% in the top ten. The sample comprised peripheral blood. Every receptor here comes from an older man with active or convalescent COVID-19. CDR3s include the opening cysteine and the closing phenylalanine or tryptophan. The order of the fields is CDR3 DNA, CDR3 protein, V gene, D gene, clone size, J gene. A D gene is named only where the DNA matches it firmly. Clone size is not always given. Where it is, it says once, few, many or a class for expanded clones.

TGTGCCAGCAGTTCCGGACAGTCCTACGAGCAGTACTTC	CASSSGQSYEQYF	TRBV28	-	-	TRBJ2-7
TGTGCCAGCAGTTCAGGACAGAAGTCTAGCAATCAGCCCCAGCATTTT	CASSSGQKSSNQPQHF	TRBV21-1	-	-	TRBJ1-5
TGTGCCAGCAGCTTGGACAGAGTCTCTGGAAACACCATATATTTT	CASSLDRVSGNTIYF	TRBV5-6	-	-	TRBJ1-3
TGTGCCAGCAGCGCGATGATGAACACTGAAGCTTTCTTT	CASSAMMNTEAFF	TRBV7-8	-	-	TRBJ1-1
TGTGCCAGCAGGCCGGGGGGCAACGTCGATACGCAGTATTTT	CASRPGGNVDTQYF	TRBV6-5	-	-	TRBJ2-3
TGTGCCAGCAGCGAGGACAGGGGAAATCAGCCCCAGCATTTT	CASSEDRGNQPQHF	TRBV7-9	TRBD1	-	TRBJ1-5
TGTGCCTCATGGGAGGGAGTTGGCTACACCTTC	CASWEGVGYTF	TRBV30	-	-	TRBJ1-2
TGTGCCAGCAGAGCCCAGGGGACGAGGAATTCACCCCTCCACTTT	CASRAQGTRNSPLHF	TRBV2	-	-	TRBJ1-6
TGTGCCAGCAGCCAAAAATCTAGGGAAGATGAAGGGGGCGCGCTCCTCAGATCCTACGAGCAGTACTTC	CASSQKSREDEGGALLRSYEQYF	TRBV3-1/TRBV3-2	TRBD1	-	TRBJ2-7
TGTGCCAGCAGCTTCTTAATCGGCACAGATACGCAGTATTTT	CASSFLIGTDTQYF	TRBV7-2	-	few	TRBJ2-3
TGTGCCAGCAGCTTTCGGGGTACCTACGAGCAGTACTTC	CASSFRGTYEQYF	TRBV5-6	-	-	TRBJ2-7
TGTGCCAGCAGCGTAGGAGGGCAGGGGGTCTACGAGCAGTACTTC	CASSVGGQGVYEQYF	TRBV9	TRBD1	-	TRBJ2-7
TGTGCCAGCAGTACCGGGGTGATCACAGATACGCAGTATTTT	CASSTGVITDTQYF	TRBV11-3	-	-	TRBJ2-3
TGTGCCAGCAGTCCCCCTAGGATAGATACGCAGTATTTT	CASSPPRIDTQYF	TRBV6-2/TRBV6-3	-	-	TRBJ2-3
TGTGCCAGCAGCTCCATCAGGGACACCGGGGAGCTGTTTTTT	CASSSIRDTGELFF	TRBV7-2	-	-	TRBJ2-2
TGTGCCAGCAGCGTTTCCGGGACAGGGAGTAATGAGCAGTTCTTC	CASSVSGTGSNEQFF	TRBV9	TRBD1	-	TRBJ2-1
TGTGCCACCAGCAGGACTAGCGGGGGGCAGCAAGAGACCCAGTACTTC	CATSRTSGGQQETQYF	TRBV15	TRBD2	-	TRBJ2-5
TGTGCCAGCAGCCCCTCGGAGCGAGCGCAGTATTTT	CASSPSERAQYF	TRBV7-2	-	-	TRBJ2-3
TGTGCCAGCAGCCGTACTAGCGGGAGGGCCGGGGAGCTGTTTTTT	CASSRTSGRAGELFF	TRBV6-5	TRBD2	-	TRBJ2-2
TGTGCCAGCAGCTTGAGGCTAGGTTTTACCTACGAGCAGTACTTC	CASSLRLGFTYEQYF	TRBV5-4	-	-	TRBJ2-7
TGTGCCAGCAGCACACTAAGACAGGGGAATCAGCCCCAGCATTTT	CASSTLRQGNQPQHF	TRBV14	TRBD1	-	TRBJ1-5
TGTGCCAGCAGTGAGACGCGGGGGGCAAACAATGAGCAGTTCTTC	CASSETRGANNEQFF	TRBV2	TRBD2	-	TRBJ2-1
TGTGCCAGCAGTCCAAAACTAGCGGGGGGCATTTTAGAGCAGTACTTC	CASSPKLAGGILEQYF	TRBV2	TRBD2	few	TRBJ2-7
TGTGCCAGCAGCCAGGACAGGGGGCTTCATCGGGAGCAGTTCTTC	CASSQDRGLHREQFF	TRBV7-2	TRBD1	-	TRBJ2-1
TGTGCCAGCACCCAGTGGGGGGGTAATTCACCCCTCCACTTT	CASTQWGGNSPLHF	TRBV5-5	-	-	TRBJ1-6
TGTGCCAGCAGCTCGGGTGGAACGCAGCATCAGCATTTT	CASSSGGTQHQHF	TRBV11-2	-	-	TRBJ1-5
TGCGCCAGCAGCCAGAACGTCCTCGGGGGATACGAGCAGTACTTC	CASSQNVLGGYEQYF	TRBV5-1	-	once	TRBJ2-7
TGTGCCAGCAGCGCCTTAACAGGGGGACTGAATGAGCAGTTCTTC	CASSALTGGLNEQFF	TRBV11-2	TRBD1	-	TRBJ2-1
TGTGCCAGCAGCCGGGACAGGGTTGACAAGGAGCAGTACTTC	CASSRDRVDKEQYF	TRBV6-2/TRBV6-3	TRBD1	-	TRBJ2-7
TGTGCCAGCACGCTTGGTACAGGGGGCCAACGGGTTCAGCCCCAGCATTTT	CASTLGTGGQRVQPQHF	TRBV19	TRBD1	-	TRBJ1-5
TGTGCCAGCAGCCAAGGGACAGTAAAGGAAAAACTGTTTTTT	CASSQGTVKEKLFF	TRBV3-1/TRBV3-2	-	-	TRBJ1-4
TGTGCCAGCAGCTTAGGGGGGAAAGCGGGGAGAACCTACAATGAGCAGTTCTTC	CASSLGGKAGRTYNEQFF	TRBV7-9	TRBD2	-	TRBJ2-1
TGTGCCAGCACGCTAGCGGGAGACACAGATACGCAGTATTTT	CASTLAGDTDTQYF	TRBV28	TRBD2	-	TRBJ2-3
TGTGCCAGCAGCGACAGAGACTCCTATAATTCACCCCTCCACTTT	CASSDRDSYNSPLHF	TRBV28	-	-	TRBJ1-6
TGTGCCATCAGTGGAGACAGGGTAGATACGCAGTATTTT	CAISGDRVDTQYF	TRBV10-3	TRBD1	-	TRBJ2-3
TGTGCCACCAGCAGAACCGTAGGACACGGAGCCTACGAGCAGTACTTC	CATSRTVGHGAYEQYF	TRBV15	-	-	TRBJ2-7
TGTGCCAGCAGTTTCGAAGGAGGACGGGAAAAACTGTTTTTT	CASSFEGGREKLFF	TRBV28	-	-	TRBJ1-4